This paragraph reports one T cell receptor beta chain. This entry is derived from a study of CD8+ T cells in alopecia areata. Reverse transcription of extracted RNA yielded cDNA, which provided the sequencing template. Sequencing used immunoSEQ multiplex PCR; TCRdb keeps in-frame clones, though not all of them. The sample carries some 170,000 clones, 40% to 65% recorded once. Treatment in this sample: oral pan-JAK inhibitor, 5-10 mg twice daily. The sorting of PBMCs gave CD4+ and CD8+ T cells. Germline V gene lookup returns CDR1 ENHRY and CDR2 SYGVKD. The CDR3 is 14 amino acids. This rearrangement joins TRBV10-3 to TRBJ2-7; 8 bases map to TRBD1. The sequences come from CD8+ T cells sorted from blood, collected at week 24, from a patient treated with tofacitinib. This receptor was identified in a human donor with alopecia areata. The CDR3 sequence is CATRPGQGSDEQYF. DNA for the CDR3: TGTGCTACCCGTCCCGGACAGGGATCGGATGAGCAGTACTTC.